This T cell receptor (beta chain) emerged from a study of regulatory T cells in long-lasting Graves disease. TCR beta libraries were built with iRepertoire HTBI primers and Arm-PCR of CDR3 regions. TCRdb analysed the multiplex PCR reads with MiXCR anew, one entry per CDR3 protein. The repertoire holds 550,000 to 700,000 distinct CDR3 sequences, approximately 16% seen once, with around 12% in the top ten. Regarding time point: newly diagnosed GD, antithyroid drugs for less than 3 months. PBMCs provided the RNA from which the TCR library was made. The CDR3 contains 14 residues. Trimming took 6 bases from V and 1 from J; bases not matched to a gene: 5. CDR1 is MNHNS and CDR2 is SASEGT in the germline V gene. This clonotype was seen more than once but under ten times. This sample also appeared in a second study, on T cells in Graves' hyperthyroidism and ophthalmopathy. From that report: These patients, aged 18 to 65, had recently diagnosed hyperthyroidism lasting under 2 months. Initially, a first-round RT-PCR of the TCR CDR3 employed the HTBI primer set. Blood also showed most of the thyroid clonotypes that were expanded above 0.001.

The rearrangement links TRBV6-1 to TRBJ1-1; 7 positions match TRBD1. This material consisted of peripheral blood mononuclear cells (PBMCs), taken at new diagnosis, from a patient treated with antithyroid drugs. The origin of this receptor is a man aged 18 to 29 with Graves disease. CDR3 residues: CASRRQGENTEAFF. CDR3 sequence (DNA): TGTGCCAGCAGACGACAGGGAGAGAACACTGAAGCTTTCTTT.